These 12 T cell receptor beta chains share one sample of origin, sequenced in a study of cytomegalovirus exposure and HLA in healthy donors (dated by TCRdb to about 2017). Library creation used the immunoSEQ multiplex PCR assay. A mixture of 60 forward primers for TCR Vbeta segments and 13 reverse primers for TCR Jbeta segments was used in the multiplex PCR. In TCRdb, the immuneACCESS table is reduced to in-frame sequences with V and J assigned. These tables do not hold every clone; where another copy was compared, an unresolved V gene accounts for under half, and the others remain unexplained. This sample's table carries roughly 220,000 clones. The ten largest clones add up to 0.95% to 1.3% of the sample. The material sequenced was PBMCs. The receptors were gathered from a girl between 2 and 10 years old in good health and CMV-seropositive.

The genes are TRBV18 and TRBJ1-5, with a tentative D call TRBD1 (5 bases). CDR1 is KGHSH and CDR2 is LQKENI in the germline V gene. V was shortened by 3 bases and J by 2 bases, with 5 bases between the two germline ends. CDR3 length equals 13 residues. CDR3 residues: CASSPRGNQPQHF. The CDR3 coding sequence is TGTGCCAGCTCACCCAGGGGCAATCAGCCCCAGCATTTT.

The chain couples TRBV5-1 to TRBJ2-5, with D perhaps matching TRBD1 (6 bases). The V and J ends lost 2 bases and 2 bases respectively, with 10 bases between them. CDR3 size: 14 residues. Germline V CDR1 and CDR2: SGHRS, YFSETQ. In DNA, the CDR3 is TGCGCCAGCAGCTTTCAAGGGGGACAAGAGACCCAGTACTTC. This encodes CASSFQGGQETQYF.

This sequence joins TRBV9 and TRBJ1-1; D call uncertain. This CDR3 comprises 13 residues. V lost 2 bases to trimming and J lost 0 bases, with 5 bases between them. In germline, CDR1 is SGDLS, CDR2 YYNGEE. The CDR3 sequence: CASSVYLNTEAFF. In nucleotides, the CDR3 is TGTGCCAGCAGCGTGTACTTGAACACTGAAGCTTTCTTT.

The rearrangement uses TRBV2 and TRBJ2-5; 7 bases match TRBD1. Losses at the gene ends were 7 bases for V and 3 bases for J; bases not matched to a gene: 11. The CDR3 runs to 15 residues. In germline, CDR1 is SNHLY, CDR2 FYNNEI. The CDR3 bases are TGTGCCAGCATTAGCCGGGACAGATCAAAAGAGACCCAGTACTTC. As protein: CASISRDRSKETQYF. The full variable domain, rest sourced from reference TRBV2 and TRBJ2-5, is EPEVTQTPSHQVTQMGQEVILRCVPISNHLYFYWYRQILGQKVEFLVSFYNNEISEKSEIFDDQFSVERPDGSNFTLKIRSTKLEDSAMYFCASISRDRSKETQYFGPGTRLLVL.

This chain joins TRBV5-4 and TRBJ2-5, with TRBD2 matching 11 bases. The CDR3 totals 15 residues. Germline V CDR1 and CDR2: SGHNT, YYREEE (reference sequence). The trim removed 6 bases at V and 2 bases at J, leaving 6 bases unmatched. DNA of the CDR3: TGTGCCAGCACCTCGGGGACTAGCGGACAAGAGACCCAGTACTTC. Protein product: CASTSGTSGQETQYF.

V usage is TRBV6-5 and J usage is TRBJ2-3; 16 bases match TRBD2. Trimming cost V 4 bases and J 7 bases; bases outside gene matches: 5. Per the germline V gene, CDR1 is MNHEY and CDR2 is SVGAGI. The CDR3 has 16 residues. DNA of the CDR3: TGTGCCAGCAGTTCTGGGACTAGCGGGAGGGCCTATACGCAGTATTTT. It codes for CASSSGTSGRAYTQYF.

The chain joins TRBV6-5 to TRBJ2-7, with D uncertain. CDR3 length: 11 residues. The germline CDR1 and CDR2 sequences are MNHEY and SVGAGI. Trimming stripped 2 bases from V and 5 bases from J, with 4 bases between. The CDR3 here is CASSYVDEQYF. CDR3 in DNA: TGTGCCAGCAGTTACGTCGACGAGCAGTACTTC.

Note on this clone: At the DNA level, this CDR3 is encoded by other sequences in the same sample as well. This chain connects TRBV5-1 to TRBJ2-7; 10 bases align to TRBD1. The germline CDR1 and CDR2 sequences are SGHRS and YFSETQ. The J segment lost 7 bases and the V segment lost 0 bases, leaving 4 bases of the junction unmatched. The CDR3 length is 14 residues. In DNA, the CDR3 is TGCGCCAGCAGCTTGGGACAGGGGGCGCATGAGCAGTACTTC. Translated: CASSLGQGAHEQYF.

The chain links TRBV4-1 to TRBJ1-2; D is undetermined. The CDR3 is 13 amino acids. V lost 1 base to trimming and J lost 2 bases, with 5 bases between them. Germline V gene lookup returns CDR1 MGHRA and CDR2 YSYEKL. As DNA, the CDR3 is TGCGCCAGCAGCCAAGGGCCCAACTATGGCTACACCTTC. This sequence encodes CASSQGPNYGYTF.

V and J are TRBV7-3 and TRBJ2-5; D may be TRBD1 (5 bases). The length of the CDR3 is 13 residues. Trimming took off 5 bases at V and 0 bases at J, with 7 bases between the two ends. Looked up from germline, CDR1 is SGHTA and CDR2 is FQGTGA. CDR3 in amino acids: CASSRQYQETQYF. CDR3 DNA sequence: TGTGCCAGCAGCCGACAGTACCAAGAGACCCAGTACTTC.

Comments on this clone: Germline and junction disagree at one end, which may indicate a read error. The CDR3 DNA sequence: TGTGCTAGCAGCTTAGAAGCGGGAGGGTTGAATGAGCAGTTCTTC. It yields the protein CASSLEAGGLNEQFF. The chain has TRBV7-7 and TRBJ2-1; 10 bases are a match to TRBD2. The germline gives CDR1 SSHAT, CDR2 FNYEAQ (reference sequence). This CDR3 contains 15 residues.

V usage is TRBV30 and J usage is TRBJ1-5; the D gene is possibly TRBD1 (6 bases). V shed 0 bases and J shed 4 bases, with 16 bases lying between them. CDR3 length equals 16 residues. Germline CDR1 and CDR2: GTSNPN and SVGIG (reference sequence). The DNA of the CDR3 is TGTGCCTGGAGTGTAACAACAGGGAGGGGTAATCAGCCCCAGCATTTT. This encodes CAWSVTTGRGNQPQHF.